A selection of T cell receptor beta chains follows, all from one sample in a study of monozygotic twins with inflammatory bowel disease. After re-calling the 5' RACE reads, TCRdb lists one entry per CDR3 protein, DNA absent. Recorded for this sample: over 350,000 distinct CDR3 sequences. Input material: blood. The receptors were sampled from a human donor with ulcerative colitis or Crohn's disease, or a healthy co-twin of an affected twin (not recorded which). The CDR3 runs from the conserved cysteine through the conserved F or W. The order of the fields is J gene, CDR3 length, V gene, CDR3 protein.

j_call: TRBJ2-1; cdr3_length: 14; v_call: TRBV7-2; cdr3_aa: CASSPGQAYNEQFF
j_call: TRBJ1-2; cdr3_length: 15; v_call: TRBV4-3; cdr3_aa: CASSQDRGENYGYTF
j_call: TRBJ1-4; cdr3_length: 13; v_call: TRBV28; cdr3_aa: CASRGPDGEKLFF
j_call: TRBJ1-1; cdr3_length: 13; v_call: TRBV2; cdr3_aa: CASKKDREAEAFF
j_call: TRBJ1-1; cdr3_length: 12; v_call: TRBV18; cdr3_aa: CASSEQNTEAFF
j_call: TRBJ2-7; cdr3_length: 14; v_call: TRBV7-2; cdr3_aa: CASSLRASAYEQYF
j_call: TRBJ1-1; cdr3_length: 15; v_call: TRBV4-3; cdr3_aa: CASSQLDTLNTEAFF
j_call: TRBJ2-2; cdr3_length: 14; v_call: TRBV20-1; cdr3_aa: CSASHQGNTGELFF
j_call: TRBJ1-2; cdr3_length: 17; v_call: TRBV4-2; cdr3_aa: CASSQDNYRAGAYGYTF
j_call: TRBJ1-1; cdr3_length: 14; v_call: TRBV29-1; cdr3_aa: CSVERRVSGTEAFF
j_call: TRBJ2-1; cdr3_length: 15; v_call: TRBV7-2; cdr3_aa: CASSLELRGYNEQFF
j_call: TRBJ2-3; cdr3_length: 15; v_call: TRBV5-1; cdr3_aa: CASSLDPKSTDTQYF